The next 3 T cell receptor beta chains were all read from a single sample in a study of cytomegalovirus exposure and HLA in healthy donors. Primers for the PCR totalled 60 Vbeta and 13 Jbeta. TCRdb's table, derived via immunoSEQ multiplex PCR, lists solely in-frame clones and lacks some. Found here are fewer than 75,000 clones, 60% to 85% of them singletons; the top ten hold 9.5% to 15%. The sample comprised PBMCs. These receptors were taken from a man aged 65-85 years in good health and CMV-seronegative.

This clone was found a few times. CDR3: CASSDWGTSYEQYF. The CDR3 DNA follows: TGTGCCAGCAGTGACTGGGGCACCTCCTACGAGCAGTACTTC. The V gene is TRBV2, the J gene TRBJ2-7; tentative D call: TRBD1 (5 bases). V shed 3 bases and J shed 0 bases, with 9 bases lying between them. Germline CDR1 SNHLY, CDR2 FYNNEI. The CDR3 extends over 14 amino acids.

This clone was recorded a few times. The CDR3 here is CAWGGQRATEAFF. The CDR3 DNA reads TGTGCCTGGGGCGGGCAGAGGGCCACTGAAGCTTTCTTT. This sequence joins TRBV30 and TRBJ1-1; no clear D gene. V gave up 5 bases and J gave up 4 bases, with 14 bases separating them. This CDR3 has 13 residues. Germline V gene lookup returns CDR1 GTSNPN and CDR2 SVGIG (reference sequence).

This clone appeared a few times. The chain combines TRBV7-8 with TRBJ1-1, with D hard to call. Per germline, CDR1 SGHVS and CDR2 FQNEAQ. CDR3 length equals 12 residues. The germline V and J ends were trimmed by 7 bases and 0 bases, with 6 bases remaining between them. Written as DNA, the CDR3 is TGTGCCAGCAAGAGGGTGAACACTGAAGCTTTCTTT. This codes for CASKRVNTEAFF.